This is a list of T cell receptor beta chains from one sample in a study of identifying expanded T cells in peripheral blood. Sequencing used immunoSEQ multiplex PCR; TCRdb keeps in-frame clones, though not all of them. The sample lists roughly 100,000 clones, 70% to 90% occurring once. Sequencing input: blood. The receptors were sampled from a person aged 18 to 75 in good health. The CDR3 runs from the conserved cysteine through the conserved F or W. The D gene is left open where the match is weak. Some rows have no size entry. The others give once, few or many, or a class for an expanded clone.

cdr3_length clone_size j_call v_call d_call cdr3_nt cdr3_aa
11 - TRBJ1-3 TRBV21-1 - TGTGCCAGCAGACAGGGAAACACCATATATTTT CASRQGNTIYF
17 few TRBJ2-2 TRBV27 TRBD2 TGTGCCAGCAGTTTGAGCCTAGCGGGAGTGTTCACCGGGGAGCTGTTTTTT CASSLSLAGVFTGELFF
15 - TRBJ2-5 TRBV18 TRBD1 TGTGCCAGCTCACCAATGGGACAGTTCCCTGAGACCCAGTACTTC CASSPMGQFPETQYF
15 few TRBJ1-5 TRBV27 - TGTGCCAGCACCAAGAGGGGAGATAGCAATCAGCCCCAGCATTTT CASTKRGDSNQPQHF
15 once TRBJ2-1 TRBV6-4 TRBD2 TGTGCCAGCAGTGACCCGGGACTAGGGGTCGATGAGCAGTTCTTC CASSDPGLGVDEQFF
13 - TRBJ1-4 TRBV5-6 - TGTGCCAGCAGCCGGGATCTTAATGAAAAACTGTTTTTT CASSRDLNEKLFF
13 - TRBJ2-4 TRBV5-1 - TGCGCCAGCAGCTCGGAGGGTGGAAACATTCAGTACTTC CASSSEGGNIQYF
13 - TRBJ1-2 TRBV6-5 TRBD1 TGTGCCAGCAGTTATTACAGGGGGCACGGCTACACCTTC CASSYYRGHGYTF
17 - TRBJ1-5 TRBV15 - TGTGCCACCAGACCAACAACAGGTACATCTGGCAATCAGCCCCAGCATTTT CATRPTTGTSGNQPQHF
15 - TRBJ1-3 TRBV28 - TGTGCCAGCAGTTCCCCAGGTAGCTCTGGAAACACCATATATTTT CASSSPGSSGNTIYF
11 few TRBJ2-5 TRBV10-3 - TGTGCCTCCGGCGGGTCGGAGACCCAGTACTTC CASGGSETQYF
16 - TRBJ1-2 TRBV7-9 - TGTGCCAGCAGCCTTAAGGGGGGATATACTACGAGGGGCTACACCTTC CASSLKGGYTTRGYTF
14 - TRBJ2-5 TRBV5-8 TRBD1 TGTGCCAGCACCCGAGGACAGGACCAAGAGACCCAGTACTTC CASTRGQDQETQYF
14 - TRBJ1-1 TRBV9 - TGTGCCAGCAGCCCCAGCGGGACCTACACTGAAGCTTTCTTT CASSPSGTYTEAFF
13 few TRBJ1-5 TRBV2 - TGTGCCAGCAGCTCCATAGGAGGTCAGCCCCAGCATTTT CASSSIGGQPQHF
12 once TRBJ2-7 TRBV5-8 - TGTGCCACTGAGGACAGATTTACCGAGCAGTACTTC CATEDRFTEQYF
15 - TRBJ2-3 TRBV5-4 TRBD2 TGTGCCAGCAGCCCGGCAGGGCGGGGGAGGGATACGCAGTATTTT CASSPAGRGRDTQYF
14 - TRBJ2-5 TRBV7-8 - TGTGCCAGCAGCTTAGGGGCAGCACAAGAGACCCAGTACTTC CASSLGAAQETQYF
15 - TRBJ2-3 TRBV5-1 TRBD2 TGCGCCAGCAGCTTGACTAGCGGGACCCCAGATACGCAGTATTTT CASSLTSGTPDTQYF
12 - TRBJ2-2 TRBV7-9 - TGTGCCAGCAACAGGAACACCGGGGAGCTGTTTTTT CASNRNTGELFF
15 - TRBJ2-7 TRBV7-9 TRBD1 TGTGCCAGCAGCCCCCGGAACAGGGGCTTGGACGAGCAGTACTTC CASSPRNRGLDEQYF
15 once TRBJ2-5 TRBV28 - TGTGCCAGCAGTTCCGCAGACCTTGTTGGAGAGACCCAGTACTTC CASSSADLVGETQYF
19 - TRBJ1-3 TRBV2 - TGTGCCAGCAGTCGAGAGAGAATAGTTGACAGACCCTCTGGAAACACCATATATTTT CASSRERIVDRPSGNTIYF
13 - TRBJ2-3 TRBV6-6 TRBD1 TGTGCCATCTTAGACAGGGTCACAGATACGCAGTATTTT CAILDRVTDTQYF
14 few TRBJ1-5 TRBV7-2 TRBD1 TGTGCCAGCTGGACAGGGATCAGCAATCAGCCCCAGCATTTT CASWTGISNQPQHF
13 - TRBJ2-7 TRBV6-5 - TGTGCCAGCCGACCTGGCCGGAACTACGAGCAGTACTTC CASRPGRNYEQYF
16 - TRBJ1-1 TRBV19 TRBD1 TGTGCCAGTAGTATAGCTCTGACAGGGTTCGGCACTGAAGCTTTCTTT CASSIALTGFGTEAFF
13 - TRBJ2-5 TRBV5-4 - TGTGCCAGCAGCTTGAGGGGTGGGGAGACCCAGTACTTC CASSLRGGETQYF
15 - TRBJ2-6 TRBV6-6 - TGTGCCACCCAAGGTCGGCGCTCTGGGGCCAACGTCCTGACTTTC CATQGRRSGANVLTF
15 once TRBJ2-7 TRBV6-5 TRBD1 TGTGCCAGCAGTTACAGGGGGACAGGCTCGAACGAGCAGTACTTC CASSYRGTGSNEQYF
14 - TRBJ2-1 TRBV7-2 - TGTGCCAGCAGCATCGGCCGATCCTACAATGAGCAGTTCTTC CASSIGRSYNEQFF
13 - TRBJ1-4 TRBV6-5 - TGTGCCAGCAGGGGGGCTAAGAGGGAAAAACTGTTTTTT CASRGAKREKLFF
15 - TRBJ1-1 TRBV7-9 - TGTGCCAGCAGCTTAGCGACTCCCCCGAACACTGAAGCTTTCTTT CASSLATPPNTEAFF
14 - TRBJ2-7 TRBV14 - TGTGCCAGCAGCCAAGATTTGGGGGGCTACGAGCAGTACTTC CASSQDLGGYEQYF
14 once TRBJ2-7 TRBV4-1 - TGCGCCAGCAGCCAAGATCCAGCCACGTACGAGCAGTACTTC CASSQDPATYEQYF
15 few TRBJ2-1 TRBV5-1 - TGCGCCAGCAGCTTGGGCCCGGGCTCCTACAATGAGCAGTTCTTC CASSLGPGSYNEQFF
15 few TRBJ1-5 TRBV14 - TGTGCCAGCAGCCAGGGGGGCCAGGGCAATCAGCCCCAGCATTTT CASSQGGQGNQPQHF
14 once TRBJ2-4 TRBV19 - TGTGCCAGTAGTCCCGAATTAGCCAAAAACATTCAGTACTTC CASSPELAKNIQYF
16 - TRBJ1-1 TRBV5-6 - TGTGCCAGCAGCTTGGCCGGTCAGACCGAGTTCCCTGAAGCTTTCTTT CASSLAGQTEFPEAFF
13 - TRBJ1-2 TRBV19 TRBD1 TGTGCCCCTTGGGCGGGACAGAATTATGGCTACACCTTC CAPWAGQNYGYTF
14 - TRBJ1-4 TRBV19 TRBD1 TGTGCCAGCCAGGGACAGGCAACTAATGAAAAACTGTTTTTT CASQGQATNEKLFF
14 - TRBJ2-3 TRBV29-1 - TGCAGCTTAAGGACGGGTAGCGGCACAGATACGCAGTATTTT CSLRTGSGTDTQYF
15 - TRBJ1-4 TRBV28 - TGTGCCAGCAGCCCCTCTGCTGCAACTAATGAAAAACTGTTTTTT CASSPSAATNEKLFF
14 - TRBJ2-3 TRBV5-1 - TGCGCCAGCAGCACCGACAGGTTCACAGATACGCAGTATTTT CASSTDRFTDTQYF
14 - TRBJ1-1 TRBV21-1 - TGTGCCAGCAGCAAAGAGGCGGGGCGGGCTGAAGCTTTCTTT CASSKEAGRAEAFF
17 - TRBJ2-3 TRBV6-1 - TGTGCCAGCAGTGAAATTCAGGCATTCTTTAGCACAGATACGCAGTATTTT CASSEIQAFFSTDTQYF
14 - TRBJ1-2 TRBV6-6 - TGTGCCAGCAGCCCGTTATCGGTTAACTATGGCTACACCTTC CASSPLSVNYGYTF
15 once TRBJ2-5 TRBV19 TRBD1 TGTGCCAGTAGGACCGGGACAGGGGGATGGGAGACCCAGTACTTC CASRTGTGGWETQYF
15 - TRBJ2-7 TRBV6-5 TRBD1 TGTGCCAGCAGTTCGGCCGGACAGGGGGTTTACGAGCAGTACTTC CASSSAGQGVYEQYF
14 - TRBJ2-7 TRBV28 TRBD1 TGTGCCAGCAGTTTGGGGACAGGGGGTGGCGAGCAGTACTTC CASSLGTGGGEQYF
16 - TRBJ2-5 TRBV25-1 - TGTGCCAGCAGTGCCCTTAGGGGACAACTGGGGGAGACCCAGTACTTC CASSALRGQLGETQYF